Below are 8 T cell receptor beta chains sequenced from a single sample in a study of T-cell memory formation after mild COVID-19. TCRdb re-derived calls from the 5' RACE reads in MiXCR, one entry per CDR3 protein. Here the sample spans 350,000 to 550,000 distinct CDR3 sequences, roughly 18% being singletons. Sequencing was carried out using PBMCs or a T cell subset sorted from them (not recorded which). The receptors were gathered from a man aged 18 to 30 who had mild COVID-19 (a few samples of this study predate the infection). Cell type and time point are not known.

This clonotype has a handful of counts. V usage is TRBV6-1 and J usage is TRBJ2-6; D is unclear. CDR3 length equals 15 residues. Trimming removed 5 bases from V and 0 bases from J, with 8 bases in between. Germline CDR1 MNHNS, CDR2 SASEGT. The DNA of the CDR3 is TGTGCCAGCAGTAAACATGTCTCTGGGGCCAACGTCCTGACTTTC. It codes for CASSKHVSGANVLTF.

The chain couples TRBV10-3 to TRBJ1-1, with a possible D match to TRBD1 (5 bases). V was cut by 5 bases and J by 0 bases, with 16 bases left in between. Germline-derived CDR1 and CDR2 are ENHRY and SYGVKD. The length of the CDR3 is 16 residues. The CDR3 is CAISPIGRGVNTEAFF. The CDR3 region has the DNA TGTGCCATCAGTCCTATAGGACGAGGGGTGAACACTGAAGCTTTCTTT.

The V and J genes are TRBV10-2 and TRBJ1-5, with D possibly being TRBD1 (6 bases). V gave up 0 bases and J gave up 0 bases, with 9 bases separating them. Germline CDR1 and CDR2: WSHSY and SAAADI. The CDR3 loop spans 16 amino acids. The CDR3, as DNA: TGCGCCAGCAGTGAGTCCACAGGGTATAGCAATCAGCCCCAGCATTTT. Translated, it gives CASSESTGYSNQPQHF.

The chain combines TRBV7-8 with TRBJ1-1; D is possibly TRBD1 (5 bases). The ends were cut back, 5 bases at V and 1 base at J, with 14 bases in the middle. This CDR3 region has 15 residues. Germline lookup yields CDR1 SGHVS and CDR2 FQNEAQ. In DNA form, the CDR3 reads TGTGCCAGCAGCCTAATGGGACTGCAGAACACTGAAGCTTTCTTT. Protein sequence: CASSLMGLQNTEAFF.

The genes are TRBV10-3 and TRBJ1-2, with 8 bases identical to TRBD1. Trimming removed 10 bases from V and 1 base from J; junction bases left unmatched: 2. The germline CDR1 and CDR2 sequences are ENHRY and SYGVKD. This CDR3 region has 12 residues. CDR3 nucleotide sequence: TGTGCCACAACAGGGGGTAACTATGGCTACACCTTC. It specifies CATTGGNYGYTF.

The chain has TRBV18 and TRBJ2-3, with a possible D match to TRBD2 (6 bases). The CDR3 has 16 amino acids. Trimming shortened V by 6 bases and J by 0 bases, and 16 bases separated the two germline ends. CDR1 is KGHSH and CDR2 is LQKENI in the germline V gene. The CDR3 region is CASSPGSGTSTDTQYF. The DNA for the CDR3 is TGTGCCAGCTCTCCAGGTAGCGGCACTAGCACAGATACGCAGTATTTT.

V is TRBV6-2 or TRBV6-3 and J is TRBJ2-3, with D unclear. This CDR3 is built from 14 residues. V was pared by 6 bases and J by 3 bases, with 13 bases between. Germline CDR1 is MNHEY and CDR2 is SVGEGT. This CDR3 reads CASRDLDGTDTQYF. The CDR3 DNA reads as TGTGCCAGCAGAGATCTAGACGGGACAGATACGCAGTATTTT.

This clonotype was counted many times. This chain's CDR3 is CAWSVLGADTQYF. The CDR3 region has the DNA TGTGCCTGGAGTGTTTTGGGGGCAGATACGCAGTATTTT. This chain joins TRBV30 and TRBJ2-3; D is possibly TRBD1 or TRBD2 (5 bases each). The V and J ends lost 0 bases and 4 bases respectively, with 8 bases between them. Germline CDR1 GTSNPN, CDR2 SVGIG (reference sequence). The CDR3 is 13 residues long.